The entry below gives a single TCR beta chain sequence along with its context. Its antigen is still unknown. V was trimmed by 2 bases and J by 7 bases, leaving 9 bases between them. The CDR3 contains 12 residues. Germline V gene lookup returns CDR1 SGHRS and CDR2 YFSETQ. The data belong to a study of cytomegalovirus exposure and HLA in healthy donors. Study-level findings and limits: Cytomegalovirus-associated status was assigned to some 160 TCR beta chains. Despite most TCR sequences being rare, some public TCRs occurred in many donors. According to reports, the classifier identified cytomegalovirus status with high specificity and sensitivity.

Here immunoSEQ multiplex PCR was the method, and the copy in TCRdb shows in-frame clones only, minus some. The repertoire has over 100,000 clones, approximately 88% of them found once; the top ten carry under 6.5%. Separate from the roughly 700-subject first cohort was the roughly 130-subject validation cohort, to which the donors belonged. The source material was PBMCs. This TCR came from a woman younger than 30 in good health and CMV-seropositive. The chain links TRBV5-1 to TRBJ1-1; D ambiguous. This CDR3 reads CASSLTRNEAFF. The DNA of the CDR3 is TGCGCCAGCAGCTTAACCAGGAATGAAGCTTTCTTT.